These 6 T cell receptor beta chains share one sample of origin, sequenced in a study of T cells in narcolepsy. TCRdb's copy holds only in-frame clones and misses some; the assay was immunoSEQ multiplex PCR. This sample has roughly 27,000 clones; roughly 77% occur once, and the top ten carry about 1.1%. Sequencing input: memory (CD45RA-) CD4+ T cells from blood. Receptors originate from a human donor in good health.

This chain links TRBV19 with TRBJ2-3; the match to TRBD2 covers 7 bases. The CDR3 totals 17 residues. CDR1 LNHDA and CDR2 SQIVND come from the germline V gene (reference sequence). V was pared by 3 bases and J by 0 bases, with 9 bases of the junction left unmatched. CDR3 DNA: TGTGCCAGTAGTATCCCCGGAGCTAGCGGAAGCACAGATACGCAGTATTTT. This translates into CASSIPGASGSTDTQYF.

This rearrangement joins TRBV19 to TRBJ2-1; D may be TRBD2 (5 bases). This CDR3 region has 14 residues. Germline-derived CDR1 and CDR2 are LNHDA and SQIVND (reference sequence). Deletions cut 10 bases from V and 0 bases from J, with 13 bases between. CDR3 protein: CATRTRVSYNEQFF. The CDR3 DNA follows: TGTGCCACCCGGACGCGGGTCTCCTACAATGAGCAGTTCTTC.

CDR3 region: CASTLGGDKNTIYF. DNA of the CDR3: TGTGCCAGTACCCTGGGGGGGGATAAAAACACCATATATTTT. The J gene is TRBJ1-3, the V gene TRBV19, with D possibly matching TRBD1 (5 bases). There are 14 residues in the CDR3. In germline, CDR1 is LNHDA, CDR2 SQIVND (reference sequence). With 7 bases removed from V and 6 bases from J, the gap between germline ends came to 16 bases. Drawing the rest from reference TRBV19 and TRBJ1-3, the complete variable domain is DGGITQSPKYLFRKEGQNVTLSCEQNLNHDAMYWYRQDPGQGLRLIYYSQIVNDFQKGDIAEGYSVSREKKESFPLTVTSAQKNPTAFYLCASTLGGDKNTIYFGEGSWLTVV.

The genes are TRBV7-9 and TRBJ2-5; D gene unclear. The DNA end favors TRBJ2-7, so the J call may be wrong. The CDR3 has 12 residues. The V gene's germline CDR1 is SEHNR and CDR2 FQNEAQ (reference sequence). CDR3 in DNA: TGTGCCAGCAGCCCTAGCTCCTACGAGCAGTACTTC. Its protein product is CASSPSSYEQYF.

This chain uses TRBV27 with TRBJ1-4; tentatively, D is TRBD1 (5 bases). The CDR3 has 16 residues. Germline CDR1 MNHEY, CDR2 SMNVEV (reference sequence). V lost 1 base and J 0 bases, leaving 9 bases between the germline ends. The CDR3: CASSLFQGATNEKLFF. The CDR3 coding sequence is TGTGCCAGCAGTTTATTCCAGGGTGCAACTAATGAAAAACTGTTTTTT. Full variable domain (outside the CDR3, taken from reference TRBV27 and TRBJ1-4): EAQVTQNPRYLITVTGKKLTVTCSQNMNHEYMSWYRQDPGLGLRQIYYSMNVEVTDKGDVPEGYKVSRKEKRNFPLILESPSPNQTSLYFCASSLFQGATNEKLFFGSGTQLSVL.

The chain joins TRBV27 to TRBJ2-7; possible D gene TRBD2, 6 bases. The CDR3 loop spans 16 amino acids. Germline V gene lookup returns CDR1 MNHEY and CDR2 SMNVEV (reference sequence). V was cut by 4 bases and J by 3 bases, with 19 bases left in between. In DNA form, the CDR3 reads TGTGCCAGCAGTTCATGGGCGGGGACCTCCGGCTACGAGCAGTACTTC. Translating it yields CASSSWAGTSGYEQYF.